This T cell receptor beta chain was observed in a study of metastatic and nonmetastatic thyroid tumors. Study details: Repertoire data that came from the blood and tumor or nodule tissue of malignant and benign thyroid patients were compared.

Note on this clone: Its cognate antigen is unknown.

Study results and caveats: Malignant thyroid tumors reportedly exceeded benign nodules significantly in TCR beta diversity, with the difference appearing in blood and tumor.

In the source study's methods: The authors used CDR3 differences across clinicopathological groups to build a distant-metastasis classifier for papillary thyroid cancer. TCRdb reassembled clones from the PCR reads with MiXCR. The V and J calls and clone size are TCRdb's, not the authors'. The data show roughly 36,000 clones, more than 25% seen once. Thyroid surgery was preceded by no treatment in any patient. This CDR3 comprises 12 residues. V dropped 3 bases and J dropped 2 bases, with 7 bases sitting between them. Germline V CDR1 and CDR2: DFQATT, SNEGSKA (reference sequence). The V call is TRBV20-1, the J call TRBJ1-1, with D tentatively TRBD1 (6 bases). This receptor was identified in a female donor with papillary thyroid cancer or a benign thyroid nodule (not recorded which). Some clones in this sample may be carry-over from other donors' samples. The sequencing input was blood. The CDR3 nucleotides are TGCAGTGCTAGCAGGGGCAACACTGAAGCTTTCTTT. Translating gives CSASRGNTEAFF.